This TCR beta chain was recorded in a study of T cells in Graves' hyperthyroidism and ophthalmopathy (dated by TCRdb to 2018 to 2020). Looking at the study overall: Peripheral blood was collected at initial diagnosis, before any treatment. After sampling, hyperthyroidism patients received methimazole starting at 30 mg daily, and ophthalmopathy patients received high-dose intravenous methylprednisolone. TCR Vbeta CDR3 sequencing of around 130 peripheral blood samples (under 45 ophthalmopathy, 75 hyperthyroidism and 17 progressor patients) is reported in the paper. The approximately 100 discovery patients were randomly divided into training and test sets at a 7:3 ratio. To identify distinguishing TCR V-J signatures, a discovery cohort of roughly 100 patients was used, comprising 40 to 45 with Graves' ophthalmopathy and around 60 with stable Graves' hyperthyroidism. An independent validation cohort of around 19 hyperthyroidism patients and about 16 patients who later progressed to ophthalmopathy tested prospective prediction of ophthalmopathy. The study also compared thyroid tissue and blood T-cell repertoires from more than five Graves' hyperthyroidism patients.

Study-level results and caveats: In validation, the model predicted progression to ophthalmopathy a median of around 6.5 months before onset, with roughly 70% sensitivity and about 72% specificity. Most expanded thyroid clonotypes (frequency above 0.001) were also found in blood, which suggests that blood repertoires may mirror thyroid immune responses. A model built on a 13 V-J signature distinguished ophthalmopathy from stable hyperthyroidism, reaching approximately 89% sensitivity and around 81% specificity in cross-validation and 80%/75% in testing. Sample size was not statistically predetermined, and blinding of investigators to group allocation was not performed.

The TCR beta CDR3 regions were amplified from the RNA transcripts. A first-round RT-PCR of the TCR CDR3 used the HTBI primer set with the Qiagen OneStep RT-PCR kit. The libraries were constructed in a second round of multiplex PCR and then size-selected and purified. Libraries were sequenced paired-end with 100 bp reads on an Illumina HiSeq2000. The paper's processing steps were these. SOAPnuke was used to process the raw data, with reads discarded if the reads contained adapters or uncalled bases, had a mean Phred below 15, or lacked an exact constant-primer or identifier match. High-quality paired reads were merged with COPE v1.2.5, and unique nucleotide sequences were defined as clonotypes. MiTCR v1.1 was used to align the clonotypes against IMGT TRBV, TRBD and TRBJ reference segments. The analysis was restricted to V-J combinations with a frequency above 0.0001, which together covered 98% to 99.2% of the repertoires. A TCS score was defined as the ratio between F50 (clonal expansion) and ExV (chaos), using BLOSUM62-based TCRdist between CDR3 peptides within each V-J. Welch's t-statistics and random forest reduced 500 to 550 V-J features to 13, which were used in a naive Bayes classifier (R e1071). TCRdb took the public reads, trimmed them with fastp at Q25, ran MiXCR for clone calling and kept in-frame beta chains. Each entry merges the rows of one CDR3 protein and shows their most common DNA and genes. These V and J calls derive from TCRdb rather than the authors' analysis. Present in this sample are approximately 640,000 distinct CDR3 sequences, 15% to 20% of which were seen just once. Of the sample, less than 20% is held by the ten largest clones.

With respect to this clonotype: Its cognate antigen has yet to be identified. No qualities accompany the bases; no much larger clone lies one base away.

Stable Graves' hyperthyroidism was defined as no progression to ophthalmopathy during 18 months of follow-up. Hyperthyroidism patients were newly diagnosed, had a disease duration of under 2 months, and were aged 18 to 65 years. The study excluded patients with uncontrolled infections, other autoimmune diseases, pregnancy or lactation. Clinical symptoms, serum thyroxine and TRAb, thyroid ultrasound, and orbital computed tomography formed the basis for the diagnoses. PBMCs were separated from 7.5 to 10 ml of fresh peripheral blood using Ficoll-Paque density gradient centrifugation. Total RNA was extracted with Trizol reagent, and quality was checked on an Agilent 2100 Bioanalyzer. The germline V gene supplies CDR1 ENHRY and CDR2 SYGVKD. The CDR3 sequence holds 16 residues, the cysteine and phenylalanine included. Solely the CDR3 DNA is kept, with 48 bases framed from the first base. Trimming accounts for 8 bases at V and 0 bases at J, while the number of junction bases matched to no gene is 8.

The clonotype comes from a man aged 45-65 years with Graves' hyperthyroidism. Sequenced input: blood. The sequence joins TRBV10-3 to TRBJ2-3; 10 junctional bases match TRBD1. The CDR3 reads CAISRDRGSSTDTQYF. In nucleotides, the sequence is TGTGCCATCTCCCGGGACAGGGGTTCTAGCACAGATACGCAGTATTTT.